The rows below give T cell receptor beta chains drawn from one sample of a study of cytomegalovirus exposure and HLA in healthy donors. The protocol was immunoSEQ multiplex PCR, while the TCRdb copy is restricted to in-frame clones and leaves out a portion. This sample carries 120,000 or so clones, about 84% of them seen once, and the ten largest clones take roughly 4%. Sequencing was performed on PBMCs. The receptors come from a young man in good health and CMV-seropositive. Both conserved end residues are part of each CDR3. A D gene is named only where the DNA matches it firmly. Rows may omit the clone size; those that give it use once, few, many or a size class.

V,size,D,J,CDR3,DNA
TRBV7-2,NA,NA,TRBJ2-7,CASSLVPGWEQYEQYF,TGTGCCAGCAGCTTAGTTCCGGGGTGGGAGCAGTACGAGCAGTACTTC
TRBV6-6,few,TRBD1,TRBJ1-1,CASGQGVEAFF,TGTGCCAGCGGACAGGGGGTCGAAGCTTTCTTT
TRBV18,NA,TRBD1,TRBJ1-4,CASSLGQGNEKLFF,TGTGCCAGCTCACTGGGACAGGGGAATGAAAAACTGTTTTTT
TRBV4-1,few,NA,TRBJ1-5,CASSQDGQFNQPQHF,TGCGCCAGCAGCCAAGATGGTCAGTTCAATCAGCCCCAGCATTTT
TRBV29-1,few,TRBD2,TRBJ2-1,CSVKPGLAGSEQFF,TGCAGCGTAAAACCGGGACTAGCGGGAAGTGAGCAGTTCTTC
TRBV29-1,NA,NA,TRBJ2-5,CSVTGPPQGEGTQYF,TGCAGCGTCACCGGCCCCCCACAGGGTGAAGGGACCCAGTACTTC
TRBV5-4,NA,TRBD1,TRBJ1-2,CASSLPLDRGDYGYTF,TGTGCCAGCAGCTTGCCGTTAGACAGGGGGGACTATGGCTACACCTTC
TRBV4-1,NA,TRBD1,TRBJ1-2,CASSHVIQGAGGYGYTF,TGCGCCAGCAGCCACGTAATACAGGGGGCGGGAGGCTATGGCTACACCTTC
TRBV19,NA,TRBD2,TRBJ2-3,CASSIQAGDQDTQYF,TGTGCCAGTAGTATCCAAGCGGGAGACCAAGATACGCAGTATTTT
TRBV6-5,NA,TRBD1,TRBJ1-1,CASSWFRGSGSEAFF,TGTGCCAGCAGTTGGTTCAGGGGGTCAGGGTCTGAAGCTTTCTTT
TRBV7-8,NA,NA,TRBJ1-1,CASSLAGLGSPITEAFF,TGTGCCAGCAGCTTAGCGGGGTTAGGGAGTCCTATCACTGAAGCTTTCTTT
TRBV4-1,NA,NA,TRBJ1-2,CASSQVSVRGYTF,TGCGCCAGCAGCCAAGTTTCGGTCCGGGGCTACACCTTC
TRBV7-9,NA,NA,TRBJ1-1,CASSSLQGTEAFF,TGTGCCAGCAGCTCTTTACAGGGCACTGAAGCTTTCTTT
TRBV11-2,NA,TRBD2,TRBJ2-7,CASSSSLAGGGEQYF,TGTGCCAGCAGCTCCAGTCTAGCGGGAGGGGGCGAGCAGTACTTC
TRBV10-1,NA,TRBD1,TRBJ2-2,CASSEADRTGELFF,TGCGCCAGCAGTGAGGCGGACAGGACCGGGGAGCTGTTTTTT
TRBV29-1,NA,TRBD2,TRBJ2-5,CSVEDGRLAGAQETQYF,TGCAGCGTTGAAGATGGGAGACTAGCGGGGGCACAAGAGACCCAGTACTTC
TRBV5-4,few,NA,TRBJ2-2,CASRPWGSSNTGELFF,TGTGCCAGCAGACCGTGGGGCAGTTCGAACACCGGGGAGCTGTTTTTT
TRBV9,NA,NA,TRBJ2-3,CASSQDTDTQYF,TGTGCCAGCTCCCAGGACACAGATACGCAGTATTTT
TRBV2,NA,NA,TRBJ1-1,CASSSRGWGTEAFF,TGTGCCAGCAGTTCAAGGGGTTGGGGCACTGAAGCTTTCTTT
TRBV30,few,TRBD2,TRBJ2-3,CALGLAGVGTDTQYF,TGTGCCTTGGGACTAGCGGGAGTCGGCACAGATACGCAGTATTTT
TRBV29-1,NA,TRBD1,TRBJ1-2,CSVQDTGAYGYTF,TGCAGCGTACAAGATACAGGGGCCTATGGCTACACCTTC
TRBV10-3,NA,NA,TRBJ2-1,CAIARLVGNNNEQFF,TGTGCCATCGCACGACTAGTTGGGAACAACAATGAGCAGTTCTTC
TRBV7-2,NA,TRBD1,TRBJ1-1,CASSTGQAEAFF,TGTGCCAGCAGCACCGGACAGGCTGAAGCTTTCTTT
TRBV19,NA,NA,TRBJ1-2,CASGQSLYGYTF,TGTGCCAGTGGACAGTCCTTGTATGGCTACACCTTC
TRBV6-5,NA,TRBD2,TRBJ2-7,CASSLRTGGPYEQYF,TGTGCCAGCAGTCTCCGCACGGGAGGGCCCTACGAGCAGTACTTC
TRBV7-9,NA,NA,TRBJ1-1,CASSSDTEAFF,TGTGCCAGCAGCTCTGACACTGAAGCTTTCTTT
TRBV6-4,few,TRBD1,TRBJ2-6,CASRDSSGANVLTF,TGTGCCAGTCGGGACAGCTCTGGGGCCAACGTCCTGACTTTC
TRBV6-5,NA,NA,TRBJ1-1,CASSYFNMNTEAFF,TGTGCCAGCAGTTACTTCAACATGAACACTGAAGCTTTCTTT
TRBV7-6,NA,TRBD1,TRBJ2-1,CASSLSRQGVYEQFF,TGTGCCAGCAGCTTATCCCGCCAGGGGGTATATGAGCAGTTCTTC
TRBV4-1,NA,NA,TRBJ2-1,CASSQDSETEQFF,TGCGCCAGCAGCCAAGATAGCGAAACCGAGCAGTTCTTC
TRBV19,NA,NA,TRBJ1-3,CATSVSHAGAGNTIYF,TGTGCCACCTCTGTCTCCCACGCAGGGGCTGGAAACACCATATATTTT
TRBV30,NA,TRBD1,TRBJ1-1,CAWSYGQGVSEAFF,TGTGCCTGGAGTTATGGACAGGGGGTATCTGAAGCTTTCTTT
TRBV27,NA,NA,TRBJ2-7,CASSPIPDGLSYEQYF,TGTGCCAGCAGTCCTATCCCTGACGGACTTTCCTACGAGCAGTACTTC
TRBV5-1,NA,TRBD1,TRBJ2-7,CASSFGDRAEQYF,TGCGCCAGCAGCTTCGGGGACAGGGCCGAGCAGTACTTC
TRBV27,NA,TRBD1,TRBJ2-7,CASSWDRAYEQYF,TGTGCCAGCAGTTGGGACAGAGCATACGAGCAGTACTTC
TRBV29-1,NA,NA,TRBJ2-5,CSVRVAQVQQYF,TGCAGCGTTCGCGTTGCGCAGGTTCAGCAGTACTTC
TRBV5-5,few,NA,TRBJ2-1,CASSSFFGLEQFF,TGTGCCAGCAGCTCTTTTTTCGGTCTTGAGCAGTTCTTC
TRBV27,NA,TRBD1,TRBJ2-1,CASSLWTGEVDEQFF,TGTGCCAGCAGTTTATGGACAGGGGAGGTAGATGAGCAGTTCTTC
TRBV10-3,NA,NA,TRBJ1-2,CAISVQGPGLGGYTF,TGTGCCATCAGCGTCCAGGGTCCAGGGCTAGGAGGCTACACCTTC
TRBV15,NA,TRBD2,TRBJ2-1,CATSRGTSGGYNEQFF,TGTGCCACCAGCAGGGGAACTAGCGGGGGATACAATGAGCAGTTCTTC
TRBV9,once,NA,TRBJ2-1,CASSALEEWHEQFF,TGTGCCAGCAGCGCGCTAGAAGAGTGGCATGAGCAGTTCTTC
TRBV9,NA,TRBD1,TRBJ2-7,CASSAGQGRSYEQYF,TGTGCCAGCAGCGCGGGACAGGGGCGGTCCTACGAGCAGTACTTC
TRBV6-6,NA,NA,TRBJ1-2,CASSYDKHLATYGYTF,TGTGCCAGCAGTTACGATAAGCACTTAGCGACGTATGGCTACACCTTC
TRBV6-1,NA,NA,TRBJ1-2,CASSYGGGYTF,TGTGCCAGCAGTTATGGTGGCGGCTACACCTTC
TRBV6-1,few,NA,TRBJ1-1,CASSVLGNTEAFF,TGTGCCAGCAGCGTCCTAGGGAACACTGAAGCTTTCTTT
TRBV19,NA,NA,TRBJ1-5,CASSKTGYSNQPQHF,TGTGCCAGTAGTAAGACAGGATATAGCAATCAGCCCCAGCATTTT
TRBV5-1,NA,NA,TRBJ2-1,CASSAFGGNEQFF,TGCGCCAGCAGCGCTTTCGGAGGAAATGAGCAGTTCTTC